This T cell receptor beta chain was identified in a study of CD8 T cells in ankylosing spondylitis. Regarding the study as a whole: Among TCR beta sequences, a motif of several highly homologous variants appeared characteristic of ankylosing spondylitis blood. Relatively scarce in peripheral blood, disease-linked clones were CD8+.

Quantitative 5'-RACE was performed with molecular barcodes, and it yielded the TCR beta libraries. TCRdb fed the 5' RACE reads into MiXCR, producing one record per CDR3 protein. The sample contains hundreds of thousands of distinct CDR3 sequences, about 10% of which appear only once. There are many counts of this clonotype. Its antigen remains unidentified. CDR3 length: 14 residues. Between the trimmed V and J ends, which lost 5 bases and 3 bases, there was a span of 8 bases. This sequence was found in a male donor with ankylosing spondylitis. The sample comprised blood, either unsorted or a sorted T cell fraction (not recorded which). The rearrangement uses TRBV12-3 or TRBV12-4 and TRBJ2-6; D remains unclear. CDR3 DNA sequence: TGTGCCAGCAGTCCCAACGGTGGGGCCAACGTCCTGACTTTC. Its protein is CASSPNGGANVLTF.